This T cell receptor beta chain was captured by sequencing in a study of cytomegalovirus exposure and HLA in healthy donors. Study background: Early released data had tens of millions of unique TCRs, all coming from HLA-typed donors. Study observations and caveats: HLA-A and HLA-B allele assignments for most subjects were reportedly predicted accurately using TCR beta sequences. One later analysis reportedly identified an Asian-associated ancestry cluster that showed fewer N-insertions than the roughly 620-donor mean. Whilst most TCR sequences proved rare, a subset of public TCRs occurred across many donors.

Germline-derived CDR1 and CDR2 are LNHDA and SQIVND (reference sequence). The ends lost 3 bases at V and 0 bases at J; junction bases unmatched: 2. This CDR3 contains 15 residues. About this clone: Its antigen is unidentified.

The PCR ran on 60 Vbeta and 13 Jbeta primers. Produced via immunoSEQ multiplex PCR; TCRdb's table is partial and in-frame only. This table has some 120,000 clones, about 80% appearing once. The TCR was taken from a woman in her forties in good health and CMV-seropositive. The chain recombines TRBV19 with TRBJ1-5; 7 positions agree with TRBD1. The specimen sequenced was PBMCs. The CDR3 DNA follows: TGTGCCAGTAGTATGACAGGGTTTAGCAATCAGCCCCAGCATTTT. The encoded protein is CASSMTGFSNQPQHF.